This T cell receptor (beta chain) was captured by sequencing in a study of blood T cells in healthy people across ages. General observations from the study: The study found more naive CD4+ cells and higher diversity in long-lived than aged donors.

This clonotype has just a few counts. Its target is unknown. One end of the junction varies from germline; a read error may be responsible. Together with a sample-barcoded 5' primer, a J-beta primer mix was included in a second PCR lasting 7 to 11 cycles. A 12-random-nucleotide template-switch adaptor tagged each cDNA molecule. One entry per CDR3 protein, called by TCRdb with MiXCR from the 5' RACE reads. Counted here are hundreds of thousands of distinct CDR3 sequences, more than 25% occurring once; the ten biggest clones make up 2.5% to 3.5%. The CDR3 extends over 16 amino acids. Germline V CDR1 and CDR2: SSHAT, FNYEAQ (reference sequence). The same data also went into a second study, on T cells of mothers and their children. That source reports: Donation involved a few healthy Caucasian mothers and the six children that they had.

The origin of this receptor is a boy younger than 18 in good health. The V call is TRBV7-7, the J call TRBJ2-1; weak D call: TRBD2 (5 bases). Material for sequencing was blood. The chain's CDR3 is CASSVSGPGSYNEQFF. Written as DNA, the CDR3 is TGTGCTAGCAGCGTAAGCGGCCCCGGCTCCTACAATGAGCAGTTCTTC.